The next 19 T cell receptor beta chains were all read from a single sample in a study of blood T cell repertoires in COVID-19. Assay used: immunoSEQ multiplex PCR; TCRdb lists only in-frame clones, some missing. The top ten clones hold approximately 3.6% of a sample with 95,000 to 150,000 clones, around 83% of them seen once. Sequencing was performed on PBMCs or T cells enriched from blood (not recorded which). The receptors here all came from a woman in her twenties or thirties who had recovered from COVID-19.

J is TRBJ2-1 and V is TRBV11-2, with 8 nucleotides matching TRBD2. Germline CDR1 and CDR2: SGHAT and FQNNGV. CDR3 size: 15 residues. V lost 0 bases, J lost 7 bases, and 5 bases stayed unmatched. Here the CDR3 reads CASSLERLAKNEQFF. The CDR3 DNA follows: TGTGCCAGCAGCTTAGAGAGACTAGCGAAGAATGAGCAGTTCTTC.

The J gene is TRBJ1-5, the V gene TRBV12-3 or TRBV12-4; the D gene is possibly TRBD1 (6 bases). The CDR3 is 12 amino acids. With 6 bases removed from V and 11 bases from J, the gap between germline ends came to 14 bases. The CDR3 here is CASSPPGQTQHF. CDR3 coding DNA: TGTGCCAGCAGCCCCCCTGGACAGACCCAGCATTTT.

The CDR3 loop is CASSDSGTRGRYEQYF. DNA of the CDR3: TGTGCCAGCAGTGATAGTGGGACTAGAGGTCGGTACGAGCAGTACTTC. This chain joins TRBV2 and TRBJ2-7, with 8 bases lining up with TRBD2. Germline CDR1 SNHLY, CDR2 FYNNEI. There are 16 residues in the CDR3. V shed 3 bases and J 4 bases; nucleotides not matched to a gene: 11.

The V and J genes are TRBV25-1 and TRBJ1-6; no clear D. V was trimmed by 4 bases and J by 7 bases, leaving 11 bases between them. Germline V CDR1 and CDR2: MGHDK, SYGVNS. The CDR3 extends over 14 amino acids. The CDR3 reads CASSGSWRNSPLHF. DNA of the CDR3: TGTGCCAGCAGTGGTTCGTGGAGGAATTCACCCCTCCACTTT.

The chain links TRBV30 to TRBJ1-5; D gene unclear. The CDR3 has 15 residues. Between the trimmed V and J ends, which lost 1 base and 0 bases, there was a span of 10 bases. Per germline, CDR1 GTSNPN and CDR2 SVGIG (reference sequence). The CDR3 sequence: CAWSGQVNSNQPQHF. CDR3 sequence (DNA): TGTGCCTGGAGTGGTCAGGTCAATAGCAATCAGCCCCAGCATTTT.

The chain employs TRBV19 and TRBJ1-5, with D tentatively TRBD1 (5 bases). Germline V gives CDR1 LNHDA, CDR2 SQIVND (reference sequence). This CDR3 comprises 15 residues. The V gene lost 7 bases and the J gene lost 0 bases, with 13 bases spanning the gap. The CDR3 protein is CASMGQTYSNQPQHF. CDR3 sequence (DNA): TGTGCCAGTATGGGGCAGACCTATAGCAATCAGCCCCAGCATTTT.

V gene TRBV15 combines with J gene TRBJ2-7; D is possibly TRBD2 (6 bases). The V and J ends lost 4 bases and 2 bases respectively, with 6 bases between them. There are 12 residues in the CDR3. CDR1 and CDR2 (germline): LNHNV, YYDKDF (reference sequence). CDR3 protein: CATSTSAYEQYF. DNA of the CDR3: TGTGCCACCAGCACTAGCGCCTACGAGCAGTACTTC.

The CDR3 here is CASRGQGDGANYGYTF. The CDR3 DNA sequence: TGTGCCAGCAGAGGACAGGGGGATGGAGCTAACTATGGCTACACCTTC. The rearrangement uses TRBV2 and TRBJ1-2, with TRBD1 matching over 10 bases. CDR1 is SNHLY, CDR2 FYNNEI, per germline. The trim removed 6 bases at V and 0 bases at J, leaving 7 bases unmatched. This CDR3 comprises 16 residues.

V and J are TRBV10-3 and TRBJ2-7, with D possibly matching TRBD1 (6 bases). This CDR3 is built from 12 residues. CDR1 and CDR2 (germline): ENHRY, SYGVKD. V lost 6 bases and J lost 0, with 6 bases in between. The CDR3 loop reads CAIRTGSYEQYF. CDR3 sequence (DNA): TGTGCCATCAGGACAGGCTCCTACGAGCAGTACTTC.

The V gene is TRBV27, the J gene TRBJ2-7, with 10 bases that match TRBD1. The CDR3 covers 15 residues. Germline CDR1 reads MNHEY; CDR2 reads SMNVEV (reference sequence). The J segment lost 2 bases and the V segment lost 4 bases, leaving 5 bases of the junction unmatched. The CDR3 here is CASSSGQGEAYEQYF. For the CDR3, the DNA is TGTGCCAGCAGTTCCGGACAGGGGGAGGCCTACGAGCAGTACTTC.

CDR3 residues: CASRKSSTTNEKLFF. CDR3 coding DNA: TGCGCCAGCAGAAAGTCCAGTACAACTAATGAAAAACTGTTTTTT. The V call is TRBV5-1, the J call TRBJ1-4, with unresolved D. This CDR3 is built from 15 residues. CDR1 is SGHRS, CDR2 YFSETQ, per germline. The V end lost 5 bases, the J end lost 0 bases, and 11 bases lay between the germline ends.

The chain is built from TRBV5-1 and TRBJ1-1; 7 bases are shared with TRBD1. With V trimmed by 2 bases and J by 0 bases, 4 bases remained unmatched. The CDR3 sequence is 15 residues long. Germline CDR1 is SGHRS and CDR2 is YFSETQ. CDR3 sequence: CASSFATGMNTEAFF. CDR3 DNA sequence: TGCGCCAGCAGCTTCGCGACAGGGATGAACACTGAAGCTTTCTTT.

The sample holds one count of this clone. V and J are TRBV4-3 and TRBJ1-3, with D possibly matching TRBD1 (5 bases). From germline, CDR1 is LGHNA and CDR2 YSLEER. V was cut by 1 base and J by 3 bases, with 16 bases left in between. This CDR3 contains 17 residues. CDR3 region: CASSQVFSGSGGNTIYF. CDR3 sequence (DNA): TGCGCCAGCAGCCAAGTATTTTCAGGGTCTGGTGGAAACACCATATATTTT.

The V call is TRBV5-5, the J call TRBJ2-7, with 7 bases that match TRBD2. The CDR3 has 14 residues. The V gene's germline CDR1 is SGHKS and CDR2 YYEKEE (reference sequence). V trimming: 2 bases; J trimming: 3 bases; junction bases outside the gene matches: 5. The CDR3 nucleotides read TGTGCCAGCAGCTTAGCCCGGGGGGTCTACGAGCAGTACTTC. Translated, it gives CASSLARGVYEQYF.

This clone was counted only a few times. V and J are TRBV9 and TRBJ2-7, with 7 bases lining up with TRBD2. Germline CDR1 is SGDLS and CDR2 is YYNGEE. V was pared by 8 bases and J by 3 bases, with 14 bases of the junction left unmatched. CDR3 length: 15 amino acids. CDR3 nucleotide sequence: TGTGCCAGTCCCTACCCTCTGGCGGGAGTCTACGAGCAGTACTTC. It translates to CASPYPLAGVYEQYF.

V and J are TRBV19 and TRBJ2-7, with 7 positions matching TRBD1. Trimming took 5 bases from V and 0 from J; bases not matched to a gene: 16. The CDR3 sequence is 18 residues long. The germline V gene has CDR1 LNHDA and CDR2 SQIVND (reference sequence). CDR3 sequence reads: CASSYRPGTATSSYEQYF. CDR3 in DNA: TGTGCCAGTAGTTACCGTCCCGGGACAGCGACCAGCTCCTACGAGCAGTACTTC.

The CDR3 region is CASSYSWDTYNEQFF. The CDR3 bases are TGTGCCAGCAGTTACTCTTGGGACACCTACAATGAGCAGTTCTTC. J is TRBJ2-1 and V is TRBV6-2 or TRBV6-3, with D perhaps TRBD1 (6 bases). V was cut by 0 bases and J by 2 bases, with 8 bases left in between. This CDR3 comprises 15 residues. Per germline, CDR1 MNHEY and CDR2 SVGEGT.

J is TRBJ2-7 and V is TRBV7-9; maybe TRBD2 (6 bases). The V gene lost 1 base and the J gene lost 6 bases, with 13 bases spanning the gap. Germline V gene lookup returns CDR1 SEHNR and CDR2 FQNEAQ (reference sequence). This CDR3 is built from 14 residues. CDR3 sequence (DNA): TGTGCCAGCAGCTTAGATGGCGGGATAGGCGAGCAGTACTTC. Protein sequence: CASSLDGGIGEQYF.

CDR3 sequence (DNA): TGTGCCAGCAGTTCTGGGGCCTCCTACGAGCAGTACTTC. This gives the protein CASSSGASYEQYF. This chain joins TRBV11-1 and TRBJ2-7, with D perhaps TRBD1 (5 bases). Germline V gene lookup returns CDR1 SGHAT and CDR2 FQDESV (reference sequence). The CDR3 is made up of 13 amino acids. V was trimmed by 6 bases and J by 0 bases, leaving 9 bases between them. Supplemented by reference TRBV11-1 and TRBJ2-7, the full variable domain reads EAEVAQSPRYKITEKSQAVAFWCDPISGHATLYWYRQILGQGPELLVQFQDESVVDDSQLPKDRFSAERLKGVDSTLKIQPAELGDSAMYLCASSSGASYEQYFGPGTRLTVT.